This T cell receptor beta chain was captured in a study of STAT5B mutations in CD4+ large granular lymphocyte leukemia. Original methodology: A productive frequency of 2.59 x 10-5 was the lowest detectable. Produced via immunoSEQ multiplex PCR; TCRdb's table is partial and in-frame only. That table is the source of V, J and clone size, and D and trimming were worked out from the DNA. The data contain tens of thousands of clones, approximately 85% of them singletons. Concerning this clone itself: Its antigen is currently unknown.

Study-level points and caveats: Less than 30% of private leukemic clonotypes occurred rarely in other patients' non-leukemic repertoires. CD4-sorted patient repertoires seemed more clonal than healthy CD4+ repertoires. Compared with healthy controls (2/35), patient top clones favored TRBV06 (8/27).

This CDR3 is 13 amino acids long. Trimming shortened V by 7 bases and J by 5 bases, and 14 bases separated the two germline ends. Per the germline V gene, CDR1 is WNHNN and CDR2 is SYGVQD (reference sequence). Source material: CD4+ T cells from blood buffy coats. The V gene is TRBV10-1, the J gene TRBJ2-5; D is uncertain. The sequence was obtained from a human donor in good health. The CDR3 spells CASNDRVGETQYF. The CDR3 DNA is TGCGCCAGCAACGATAGGGTTGGGGAGACCCAGTACTTC.